This T cell receptor (beta chain) was found in a study of blood T cell repertoires in COVID-19. Study-wide background: In each case, the material was cDNA or gDNA derived from T cells, B-cell-depleted T cells, or PBMCs.

Produced via immunoSEQ multiplex PCR; TCRdb's table is partial and in-frame only. The data contain hundreds of thousands of clones, approximately 85% of them singletons. V lost 4 bases and J 10 bases, leaving 8 bases between the germline ends. The CDR3 contains 12 residues. The sample consisted of PBMCs or T cells enriched from blood (not recorded which). V and J are TRBV12-3 or TRBV12-4 and TRBJ1-6; possibly TRBD1 for D (5 bases). This receptor was identified in a woman between 45 and 65 years old with acute COVID-19. The CDR3 loop reads CASSSAGSPLHF. Here the CDR3 DNA reads TGTGCCAGCAGTTCTGCAGGGTCACCCCTCCACTTT.